The TCR beta chain under discussion was sequenced for a study of breast tumors, draining lymph nodes, adjacent tissues. Findings and limits, study-wide: Compared with basal-like, luminal-like tumors shared significantly more repertoire with nontumor tissue. Tumor T cell lymph node origin was a supported hypothesis, not proven. Most tumor T cells seemingly derive from lymph node, then expand in tumor.

This clonotype was observed once. The antigen remains undetermined. TCRdb re-called the multiplex PCR reads with MiXCR, one entry per CDR3 protein. Here the sample spans roughly 15,000 distinct CDR3 sequences, around 50% being singletons. There are 15 residues in the CDR3. CDR1 SGHAT and CDR2 FQNNGV come from the germline V gene. With 3 bases clipped from V and 0 bases from J, the junction kept 2 bases outside the gene matches. The specimen was tumor-adjacent breast tissue. The rearrangement joins TRBV11-2 to TRBJ1-5; 7 positions agree with TRBD1. The receptor comes from a female donor with breast cancer. Some clones in this sample may be carry-over from other donors' samples. CDR3 loop: CASSLGTDSNQPQHF. The CDR3 DNA is TGTGCCAGCAGCTTGGGGACAGATAGCAATCAGCCCCAGCATTTT.